Given below is one T cell receptor beta chain in context. Trimming took 4 bases from V and 0 from J, leaving 10 bases between them. The CDR3 length is 15 residues. The germline gives CDR1 LNHDA, CDR2 SQIVND (reference sequence). The time point here: peripheral blood 6 weeks after treatment start. For each patient, 1 to 8 samples were obtained, pretreatment and on-treatment. The data belong to a study of PD-L1 blockade in urothelial cancer. Study in general: In terms of prior chemotherapy, patients had received 0 to 3 regimens. Blood was evaluated 3 weeks (second dose) and 6 weeks after therapy began.

Measured with immunoSEQ multiplex PCR; TCRdb has only the in-frame clones, and not every one. This repertoire shows 35,000 or so clones, about four fifths found once; its top ten account for under 12%. The clonotype originates from a man aged 35 to 55 with urothelial cancer. The sample in question was PBMCs, obtained around atezolizumab (anti-PD-L1) treatment. The J gene is TRBJ1-5, the V gene TRBV19, with D possibly matching TRBD1 (6 bases). This CDR3 is CASSRQDTSNQPQHF. The CDR3 DNA follows: TGTGCCAGTAGTAGACAGGATACTAGCAATCAGCCCCAGCATTTT.